Below, 24 T cell receptor beta chains from the same sample are listed, as sequenced in a study of cytomegalovirus exposure and HLA in healthy donors. Libraries were prepared by immunoSEQ multiplex PCR; TCRdb keeps only in-frame clonotypes and omits some of them. This table holds 250,000 to 400,000 clones, over 75% found once. Sequencing was done on a sample of PBMCs. These receptors were taken from a man aged 25 to 40 in good health and CMV-seronegative.

The chain is built from TRBV7-2 and TRBJ2-5; 7 bases are shared with TRBD2. The CDR3 loop spans 14 amino acids. The junction had 4 bases not matched to a gene; V was cut back by 4 bases and J by 2 bases. CDR1 SGHTA and CDR2 FQGNSA come from the germline V gene. The DNA for the CDR3 is TGTGCCAGCAGCTCATGGACTAGTCAAGAGACCCAGTACTTC. Protein sequence: CASSSWTSQETQYF.

The chain is built from TRBV5-1 and TRBJ2-7; TRBD2 aligns across 7 bases. Trimming took 0 bases from V and 6 from J; bases not matched to a gene: 3. CDR1 is SGHRS and CDR2 is YFSETQ in the germline V gene. The CDR3 loop spans 13 amino acids. The CDR3 DNA reads TGCGCCAGCAGCTTGGAGTCGGGGGGCGAGCAGTACTTC. Encoded protein: CASSLESGGEQYF.

DNA for the CDR3: TGTGCCAGCAGCTTAGGGCGGAATGAGCAGTTCTTC. Amino acid sequence: CASSLGRNEQFF. The chain carries TRBV11-3 and TRBJ2-1; no reliable D call. The V gene lost 1 base and the J gene lost 7 bases, with 5 bases spanning the gap. CDR1 and CDR2 from the germline V gene are SGHNT and YENEEA. The CDR3 is 12 amino acids.

The rearrangement uses TRBV5-1 and TRBJ1-3; possibly TRBD1 for D (6 bases). Germline V lookup: CDR1 SGHRS, CDR2 YFSETQ. The CDR3 has 16 residues. Trimming stripped 0 bases from V and 2 bases from J, with 12 bases between. CDR3: CASSLADRLTGNTIYF. The CDR3 DNA follows: TGCGCCAGCAGCTTGGCCGACAGGCTGACTGGAAACACCATATATTTT. The whole variable domain, remainder taken from reference TRBV5-1 and TRBJ1-3, is KAGVTQTPRYLIKTRGQQVTLSCSPISGHRSVSWYQQTPGQGLQFLFEYFSETQRNKGNFPGRFSGRQFSNSRSEMNVSTLELGDSALYLCASSLADRLTGNTIYFGEGSWLTVV.

The chain uses TRBV10-3 and TRBJ1-1; D is possibly TRBD1 (5 bases). Trimming shortened V by 3 bases and J by 1 base, and 15 bases separated the two germline ends. The CDR3 length is 16 residues. Germline V gives CDR1 ENHRY, CDR2 SYGVKD. CDR3 DNA: TGTGCCATCAGTGACAATTCAGGAGGGACGAACACTGAAGCTTTCTTT. It codes for CAISDNSGGTNTEAFF.

The gene calls are TRBV4-1 and TRBJ1-1; D is unclear. The germline V gene has CDR1 MGHRA and CDR2 YSYEKL. Deletions cut 1 base from V and 1 base from J, with 13 bases between. The CDR3 has 16 amino acids. DNA of the CDR3: TGCGCCAGCAGCCAAGGTGTGCGGGATCGGAACACTGAAGCTTTCTTT. Protein product: CASSQGVRDRNTEAFF.

The chain uses TRBV5-5 and TRBJ2-1; 9 bases fit TRBD2. The CDR3 has 14 residues. Looked up from germline, CDR1 is SGHKS and CDR2 is YYEKEE (reference sequence). The V gene end was trimmed by 0 bases and the J gene end by 8 bases; junction bases not matched to a gene: 3. As DNA, the CDR3 is TGTGCCAGCAGCTTGGTTGTAGCGGGGGATGAGCAGTTCTTC. Translation gives CASSLVVAGDEQFF. The full variable domain, its missing parts supplied by reference TRBV5-5 and TRBJ2-1, is DAGVTQSPTHLIKTRGQQVTLRCSPISGHKSVSWYQQVLGQGPQFIFQYYEKEERGRGNFPDRFSARQFPNYSSELNVNALLLGDSALYLCASSLVVAGDEQFFGPGTRLTVL.

The chain recombines TRBV6-5 with TRBJ2-3; 10 bases are shared with TRBD1. V lost 5 bases to trimming and J lost 2 bases; unmatched junction nucleotides: 4. The CDR3 extends over 15 amino acids. Germline V gene data show CDR1 as MNHEY and CDR2 as SVGAGI. This CDR3 is CASSAGTGVTDTQYF. The CDR3 region has the DNA TGTGCCAGCAGTGCCGGGACAGGGGTCACAGATACGCAGTATTTT.

V and J are TRBV29-1 and TRBJ1-2; 10 bases are shared with TRBD1. Trimming took 7 bases from V and 3 from J; bases not matched to a gene: 5. Per germline, CDR1 SQVTM and CDR2 ANQGSEA. The CDR3 spans 13 residues. The CDR3 region is CSARDRGHYGYTF. CDR3 coding DNA: TGCAGCGCCAGGGACAGGGGACACTATGGCTACACCTTC. The whole variable domain, remainder taken from reference TRBV29-1 and TRBJ1-2, is SAVISQKPSRDICQRGTSLTIQCQVDSQVTMMFWYRQQPGQSLTLIATANQGSEATYESGFVIDKFPISRPNLTFSTLTVSNMSPEDSSIYLCSARDRGHYGYTFGSGTRLTVV.

The chain joins TRBV7-8 to TRBJ2-5; D is possibly TRBD1 (5 bases). The CDR3 is made up of 15 amino acids. Deletions cut 6 bases from V and 5 bases from J, with 19 bases between. Germline V gives CDR1 SGHVS, CDR2 FQNEAQ. The CDR3 region has the DNA TGTGCCAGCAGTTTAACTCACGGCAGGGTGGAGACCCAGTACTTC. Translating gives CASSLTHGRVETQYF.

The gene calls are TRBV7-6 and TRBJ2-5; tentatively, D is TRBD2 (5 bases). The CDR3 loop spans 15 amino acids. Trimming took off 3 bases at V and 5 bases at J, with 16 bases between the two ends. Germline V gene data show CDR1 as SGHVS and CDR2 as FNYEAQ. In DNA form, the CDR3 reads TGTGCCAGCAGCTTCGGACTGGGTGAGAGCGAGACCCAGTACTTC. Translating gives CASSFGLGESETQYF.

This clone has only one observation. CDR3 bases: TGTGCCAGCAGCTTGGCGGGACAGTCCTCCTACGAGCAGTACTTC. Translated, it gives CASSLAGQSSYEQYF. This sequence joins TRBV5-6 and TRBJ2-7, with 7 bases aligning to TRBD1. J gave up 0 bases and V 0 bases, and 3 bases lay outside the gene matches. CDR3 length: 15 amino acids. CDR1 and CDR2 (germline): SGHDT, YYEEEE.

The chain combines TRBV6-5 with TRBJ2-7; D uncertain. The CDR3 runs 13 residues. The V end was cut by 6 bases, the J end by 1 base, with 10 bases between. CDR1 is MNHEY, CDR2 SVGAGI, per germline. The CDR3 loop reads CASRPQLSYEQYF. The CDR3 DNA reads TGTGCCAGCAGGCCACAGCTATCCTACGAGCAGTACTTC.

This sequence joins TRBV20-1 and TRBJ2-7, with D possibly TRBD1 on 6 matching bases. This CDR3 is built from 11 residues. Germline V lookup: CDR1 DFQATT, CDR2 SNEGSKA (reference sequence). V was trimmed by 5 bases and J by 7 bases, leaving 12 bases between them. CDR3 coding DNA: TGCAGTGCTCGGACAGAATGGGAGCAGTACTTC. Protein product: CSARTEWEQYF.

In DNA, the CDR3 is TGTGCCAGCAGTCTAAATTACAGGGGAGAGACTGAAGCTTTCTTT. Encoded protein: CASSLNYRGETEAFF. The chain uses TRBV27 and TRBJ1-1; 7 bases line up with TRBD1. The CDR3 consists of 15 residues. CDR1 is MNHEY and CDR2 is SMNVEV in the germline V gene (reference sequence). V gave up 5 bases and J gave up 5 bases; unmatched junction bases: 11.

As to this clone: Other DNA sequences in the sample encode the same CDR3. This chain connects TRBV6-1 to TRBJ1-2, with D unresolved. The length of the CDR3 is 15 residues. Trimming removed 0 bases from V and 4 bases from J, with 12 bases in between. The germline V gene encodes CDR1 MNHNS and CDR2 SASEGT. CDR3 amino acids: CASSEARGWVYGYTF. DNA for the CDR3: TGTGCCAGCAGTGAAGCCCGAGGTTGGGTCTATGGCTACACCTTC.

The chain is built from TRBV19 and TRBJ1-5, with 10 positions matching TRBD1. CDR1 and CDR2 (germline): LNHDA, SQIVND (reference sequence). The CDR3 runs 15 residues. The J segment lost 8 bases and the V segment lost 4 bases, leaving 8 bases of the junction unmatched. The CDR3 region has the DNA TGTGCCAGTAGTACACAGGGACAGGGGATCAAGCCCCAGCATTTT. It translates to CASSTQGQGIKPQHF.

This clone has a handful of counts. The gene calls are TRBV25-1 and TRBJ1-6; D unclear. This CDR3 comprises 13 residues. Germline values: CDR1 MGHDK, CDR2 SYGVNS. V was shortened by 4 bases and J by 4 bases, with 5 bases between the two germline ends. CDR3 sequence (DNA): TGTGCCAGCAGTGGGCAGTATAATTCACCCCTCCACTTT. It specifies CASSGQYNSPLHF.

The chain links TRBV18 to TRBJ2-7, with TRBD1 matching 11 bases. The CDR3 runs 15 residues. Germline CDR1 and CDR2: KGHSH and LQKENI. V dropped 9 bases and J dropped 2; count of bases not matched to a gene: 9. CDR3 residues: CASSPKGQGAYEQYF. The CDR3 nucleotides read TGTGCCAGTTCTCCCAAGGGACAGGGGGCCTACGAGCAGTACTTC.

V is TRBV28 and J is TRBJ1-3, with D maybe TRBD1 (6 bases). V was clipped by 4 bases and J by 2 bases, with 12 bases between them. Germline loops: CDR1 MDHEN, CDR2 SYDVKM. There are 15 residues in the CDR3. CDR3 residues: CASSSQGPPGNTIYF. Written as DNA, the CDR3 is TGTGCCAGCAGTTCACAGGGCCCTCCTGGAAACACCATATATTTT. Variable domain in full (rest from reference TRBV28 and TRBJ1-3): DVKVTQSSRYLVKRTGEKVFLECVQDMDHENMFWYRQDPGLGLRLIYFSYDVKMKEKGDIPEGYSVSREKKERFSLILESASTNQTSMYLCASSSQGPPGNTIYFGEGSWLTVV.

With regard to this clone: This CDR3 is also generated by other DNA sequences in the sample. In DNA form, the CDR3 reads TGCGCCAGCAGCCAAGAGGCCAGGGGAAACTATGGCTACACCTTC. Encoded protein: CASSQEARGNYGYTF. V usage is TRBV4-3 and J usage is TRBJ1-2; possibly TRBD1 for D (6 bases). The V end lost 0 bases, the J end lost 2 bases, and 10 bases lay between the germline ends. CDR3 length: 15 amino acids. CDR1 and CDR2 from the germline V gene are LGHNA and YSLEER.

The chain has TRBV10-1 and TRBJ2-5, with D possibly being TRBD2 (6 bases). V lost 3 bases and J lost 5, with 19 bases in between. This CDR3 is 16 amino acids long. Germline assignment: CDR1 WNHNN and CDR2 SYGVQD (reference sequence). CDR3 loop: CASSDGGVGIQETQYF. DNA for the CDR3: TGCGCCAGCAGTGACGGAGGGGTTGGGATTCAGGAGACCCAGTACTTC.

The rearrangement joins TRBV19 to TRBJ1-1, with TRBD1 matching over 11 bases. Germline V gene sequence: CDR1 LNHDA, CDR2 SQIVND (reference sequence). The CDR3 runs to 15 residues. V gave up 5 bases and J gave up 2 bases; unmatched junction bases: 4. The CDR3 loop reads CASSLRTGGNTEAFF. CDR3 nucleotide sequence: TGTGCCAGTAGTCTAAGGACAGGGGGCAACACTGAAGCTTTCTTT.

The J gene is TRBJ2-7, the V gene TRBV11-2, with a weak D call TRBD1 (5 bases). V was shortened by 4 bases and J by 3 bases, with 22 bases between the two germline ends. The V gene's germline CDR1 is SGHAT and CDR2 FQNNGV. The CDR3 runs to 17 residues. CDR3 sequence: CASSSRPPPQVDYEQYF. CDR3 nucleotides: TGTGCCAGCAGCTCGAGGCCTCCCCCACAGGTTGACTACGAGCAGTACTTC. The variable domain in full, completed from reference TRBV11-2 and TRBJ2-7, reads EAGVAQSPRYKIIEKRQSVAFWCNPISGHATLYWYQQILGQGPKLLIQFQNNGVVDDSQLPKDRFSAERLKGVDSTLKIQPAKLEDSAVYLCASSSRPPPQVDYEQYFGPGTRLTVT.